This T cell receptor (beta chain) comes out of a study of blood T cell repertoires in COVID-19. The wider study: Nucleic acid was either cDNA or gDNA, and it came from T cells, B-cell-depleted T cells, or PBMCs.

Participants spanned ages about 18 to 90 years and resided in 20 to 25 US areas. The table came from immunoSEQ multiplex PCR; TCRdb's copy has only in-frame clones and leaves some out. The sample holds about 190,000 clones, 70% to 85% seen once. V gave up 4 bases and J gave up 1 base, with 19 bases separating them. Germline V gives CDR1 MNHEY, CDR2 SVGEGT. The CDR3 is 17 amino acids. This clone was seen only once. Sequences were obtained from PBMCs or T cells enriched from blood (not recorded which). V gene TRBV6-2 or TRBV6-3 combines with J gene TRBJ2-5; TRBD1 is a possible D gene (6 bases). The receptor was derived from a woman in her forties or fifties who had recovered from COVID-19. CDR3 region: CASSSTPQGTIQETQYF. The CDR3, as DNA: TGTGCCAGCAGTTCCACCCCGCAGGGGACCATCCAAGAGACCCAGTACTTC.